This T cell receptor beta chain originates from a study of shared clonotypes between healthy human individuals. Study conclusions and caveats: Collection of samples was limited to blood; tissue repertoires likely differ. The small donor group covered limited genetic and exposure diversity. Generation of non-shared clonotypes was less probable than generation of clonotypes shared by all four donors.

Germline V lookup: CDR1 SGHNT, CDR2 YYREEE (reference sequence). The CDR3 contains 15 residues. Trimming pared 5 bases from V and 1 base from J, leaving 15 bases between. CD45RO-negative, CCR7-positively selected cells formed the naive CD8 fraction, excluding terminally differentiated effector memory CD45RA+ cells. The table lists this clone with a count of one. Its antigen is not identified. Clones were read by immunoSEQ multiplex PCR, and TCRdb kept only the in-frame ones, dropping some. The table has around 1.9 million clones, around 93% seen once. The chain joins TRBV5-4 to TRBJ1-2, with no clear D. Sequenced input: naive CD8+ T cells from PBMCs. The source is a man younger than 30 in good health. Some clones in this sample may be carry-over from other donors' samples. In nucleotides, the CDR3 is TGTGCCAGCAGTCCGGGTCGGGGTATTAACTATGGCTACACCTTC. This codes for CASSPGRGINYGYTF.